These 32 T cell receptor beta chains originate from one sample sequenced in a study of molecular identifiers for immune sequencing clone quantification. Via MiXCR, TCRdb re-called the PCR reads, giving one row per CDR3 protein. Of 97,000 or so distinct CDR3 sequences listed, roughly 24% are singletons. Sequencing input: naive CD8+ T cells from blood, with Jurkat cell RNA spiked in. Subset in this sample: FACS-sorted CD8+CD4-CCR7+CD45RA+ naive T cells. These receptors all come from a human donor in good health. Some libraries in this study had Jurkat cell RNA spiked in.

Turning to this clonotype: A read error is possible here, since a much larger clone lies one base away. The chain recombines TRBV12-3 or TRBV12-4 with TRBJ1-1, with D hard to call. V lost 3 bases and J 6 bases, leaving 11 bases between the germline ends. This CDR3 is built from 13 residues. The CDR3 DNA is TGTGCCAGCAGTTTTAACGGTCCTGCTGAAGCTTTCTTT. As protein: CASSFNGPAEAFF.

The CDR3 coding sequence is TGCAGCGTTGAAGATGGTATCGGACAGGCTACCGGGGAGCTGTTTTTT. Translating gives CSVEDGIGQATGELFF. The rearrangement uses TRBV29-1 and TRBJ2-2; TRBD1 agrees at 7 bases. This CDR3 comprises 16 residues. With 0 bases clipped from V and 5 bases from J, the junction kept 9 bases outside the gene matches. Germline V CDR1 and CDR2: SQVTM, ANQGSEA.

This clonotype has at least ten counts. The V and J genes are TRBV27 and TRBJ2-5; D gene ambiguous. This CDR3 is built from 14 residues. V was trimmed by 5 bases and J by 2 bases, leaving 12 bases between them. CDR1 is MNHEY, CDR2 SMNVEV, per germline (reference sequence). CDR3 residues: CASSTGPGQETQYF. DNA for the CDR3: TGTGCCAGCAGTACGGGTCCTGGGCAAGAGACCCAGTACTTC.

This clonotype was found a few times. The J gene is TRBJ2-7, the V gene TRBV19; 8 bases line up with TRBD1. Germline values: CDR1 LNHDA, CDR2 SQIVND (reference sequence). V lost 5 bases to trimming and J lost 0 bases; unmatched junction nucleotides: 6. The CDR3 covers 15 residues. CDR3: CASSPGTGSSYEQYF. CDR3 coding DNA: TGTGCCAGTAGTCCAGGGACAGGAAGCTCCTACGAGCAGTACTTC.

Of note for this clonotype: Being one base from a much bigger clone, this may be a read error. V is TRBV29-1 and J is TRBJ2-4, with D unresolved. From germline, CDR1 is SQVTM and CDR2 ANQGSEA. This CDR3 comprises 13 residues. The CDR3 DNA sequence: TGCAGCGTTCACACCCCAACCAAAACCATTCAGTACTTC. This gives the protein CSVHTPTKTIQYF.

This clonotype has only a few counts. V and J are TRBV20-1 and TRBJ2-3; 11 nucleotides match TRBD2. Per the germline V gene, CDR1 is DFQATT and CDR2 is SNEGSKA (reference sequence). The CDR3 spans 17 residues. The V gene end was trimmed by 6 bases and the J gene end by 2 bases; junction bases not matched to a gene: 13. CDR3 sequence: CSAPPPQLAGATDTQYF. The CDR3 region has the DNA TGCAGTGCCCCGCCCCCCCAACTAGCGGGGGCCACAGATACGCAGTATTTT.

This clonotype has at least ten counts. The chain has TRBV5-6 and TRBJ2-7; no firm D call. This CDR3 spans 13 amino acids. The V end lost 6 bases, the J end lost 6 bases, and 16 bases lay between the germline ends. Germline CDR1 SGHDT, CDR2 YYEEEE. CDR3: CASTNTYSVEQYF. In DNA, the CDR3 is TGTGCCAGCACCAACACCTACAGTGTCGAGCAGTACTTC.

The V call is TRBV5-6, the J call TRBJ2-7; D is uncertain. The CDR3 is 13 residues long. Germline assignment: CDR1 SGHDT and CDR2 YYEEEE. V lost 5 bases to trimming and J lost 2 bases, with 11 bases between them. CDR3 DNA: TGTGCCAGCAGGCCCCGCGGCACCTACGAGCAGTACTTC. Protein sequence: CASRPRGTYEQYF.

This clonotype has a count of ten or more. The rearrangement links TRBV7-9 to TRBJ2-7; D is unresolved. Trimming took off 1 base at V and 1 base at J, with 5 bases between the two ends. Per germline, CDR1 SEHNR and CDR2 FQNEAQ (reference sequence). The CDR3 loop spans 13 amino acids. Written as DNA, the CDR3 is TGTGCCAGCAGCTTAGTTCTTTCCTACGAGCAGTACTTC. It is translated as CASSLVLSYEQYF.

This clonotype was recorded many times. The chain employs TRBV11-2 and TRBJ2-3; 9 nucleotides match TRBD2. CDR1 and CDR2 (germline): SGHAT, FQNNGV. There are 17 residues in the CDR3. V shed 1 base and J 4 bases; nucleotides not matched to a gene: 9. CDR3 sequence (DNA): TGTGCCAGCAGCTTAGTGTTCGCTAGCGGGACGGCAGATACGCAGTATTTT. It encodes CASSLVFASGTADTQYF.

This clonotype was counted at least ten times. The chain carries TRBV7-9 and TRBJ1-6; D gene unclear. This CDR3 region has 14 residues. Germline CDR1 and CDR2: SEHNR and FQNEAQ (reference sequence). The V end was cut by 7 bases, the J end by 3 bases, with 10 bases between. As DNA, the CDR3 is TGTGCCAGCACCCCCGCCCGCTATAATTCACCCCTCCACTTT. The encoded protein is CASTPARYNSPLHF.

The sample holds many counts of this clonotype. The J gene is TRBJ2-7, the V gene TRBV24-1, with D unclear. The V and J ends lost 4 bases and 3 bases respectively, with 3 bases between them. The CDR3 extends over 11 amino acids. Per the germline V gene, CDR1 is KGHDR and CDR2 is SFDVKD. CDR3 in amino acids: CATSDLYEQYF. DNA for the CDR3: TGTGCCACCAGTGACCTCTACGAGCAGTACTTC.

The rearrangement links TRBV15 to TRBJ2-1, with 9 bases lining up with TRBD1. Germline lookup yields CDR1 LNHNV and CDR2 YYDKDF (reference sequence). V was clipped by 3 bases and J by 2 bases; unmatched bases: 2. CDR3 length: 15 residues. CDR3 sequence reads: CATSRDRGAYNEQFF. CDR3 nucleotides: TGTGCCACCAGCAGGGACAGGGGCGCCTACAATGAGCAGTTCTTC. The complete variable domain, with remaining parts taken from reference TRBV15 and TRBJ2-1, reads DAMVIQNPRYQVTQFGKPVTLSCSQTLNHNVMYWYQQKSSQAPKLLFHYYDKDFNNEADTPDNFQSRRPNTSFCFLDIRSPGLGDTAMYLCATSRDRGAYNEQFFGPGTRLTVL.

The table lists this clonotype with many counts. The chain is built from TRBV19 and TRBJ2-7, with TRBD1 identical over 8 bases. V gave up 7 bases and J gave up 5 bases; unmatched junction bases: 10. Per germline, CDR1 LNHDA and CDR2 SQIVND (reference sequence). CDR3 size: 14 residues. Here the CDR3 reads CASTPTGATDEQYF. The CDR3 nucleotides read TGTGCCAGTACCCCGACAGGGGCGACGGACGAGCAGTACTTC.

This clonotype was observed many times. The gene calls are TRBV18 and TRBJ2-3; 8 bases map to TRBD1. Unmatched junction bases numbered 7, after V lost 2 bases and J lost 3 bases. CDR1 and CDR2 (germline): KGHSH, LQKENI. The CDR3 sequence is 16 residues long. CDR3 bases: TGTGCCAGCTCACCAGTCGGGGACAGGAAAACAGATACGCAGTATTTT. It yields the protein CASSPVGDRKTDTQYF.

This clonotype was recorded many times. This chain uses TRBV6-6 with TRBJ1-4; D gene unclear. The CDR3 loop spans 15 amino acids. Germline CDR1 is MNHNY and CDR2 is SVGAGI (reference sequence). V gave up 6 bases and J gave up 5 bases, with 16 bases separating them. The CDR3 region is CASSPWAATNEKLFF. In nucleotides, the CDR3 is TGTGCCAGCAGCCCTTGGGCCGCGACGAATGAAAAACTGTTTTTT.

Of note for this clonotype: A much bigger clone sits one base away, suggesting this may be a read error. The conserved final phenylalanine or tryptophan is absent from the CDR3, which likely points to a read error. This chain links TRBV27 with TRBJ2-7; D remains unclear. The V end lost 5 bases, the J end lost 5 bases, and 19 bases lay between the germline ends. This CDR3 has 15 residues. In germline, CDR1 is MNHEY, CDR2 SMNVEV (reference sequence). The CDR3 coding sequence is TGTGCCAGCAGTCCGACCTTAGGCACCCCGCACGAGCAGTACTCC. Its protein product is CASSPTLGTPHEQYS.

This clonotype was recorded many times. The chain links TRBV4-1 to TRBJ1-2; D is unresolved. Per the germline V gene, CDR1 is MGHRA and CDR2 is YSYEKL. V lost 0 bases to trimming and J lost 4 bases, with 3 bases between them. The CDR3 sequence is 12 residues long. The CDR3 coding sequence is TGCGCCAGCAGCCAAGATTTCTATGGCTACACCTTC. It encodes CASSQDFYGYTF.

This clonotype has ten or more counts. The chain is built from TRBV4-3 and TRBJ2-7; 8 bases match TRBD2. The CDR3 covers 14 residues. Germline V gene data show CDR1 as LGHNA and CDR2 as YSLEER. Germline trimming cut 1 base from V and 4 bases from J; bases unmatched to any gene: 3. CDR3 in amino acids: CASSQARGGYEQYF. The CDR3 nucleotides read TGCGCCAGCAGCCAAGCCCGGGGGGGGTACGAGCAGTACTTC.

This clonotype was observed at least ten times. The CDR3 is CASSQPGLAGASGELFF. CDR3 nucleotide sequence: TGTGCCAGCAGCCAGCCGGGACTAGCGGGGGCTAGCGGGGAGCTGTTTTTT. The V gene is TRBV3-1, the J gene TRBJ2-2, with 14 positions matching TRBD2. Trimming took 3 bases from V and 7 from J; bases not matched to a gene: 7. Germline assignment: CDR1 LGHDT and CDR2 YNNKEL (reference sequence). CDR3 length: 17 residues. Combining the CDR3 with reference TRBV3-1 and TRBJ2-2 gives the whole variable domain DTAVSQTPKYLVTQMGNDKSIKCEQNLGHDTMYWYKQDSKKFLKIMFSYNNKELIINETVPNRFSPKSPDKAHLNLHINSLELGDSAVYFCASSQPGLAGASGELFFGEGSRLTVL.

The CDR3 DNA follows: TGTGCCAGCAGCTTTTTTGGGGGGGCGCCCTTTAGCCCAGATACGCAGTATTTT. Translating it yields CASSFFGGAPFSPDTQYF. The rearrangement joins TRBV5-4 to TRBJ2-3; D might be TRBD2 (7 bases). Germline V gene lookup returns CDR1 SGHNT and CDR2 YYREEE (reference sequence). The CDR3 is 18 amino acids. The V gene lost 2 bases and the J gene lost 4 bases, with 23 bases spanning the gap.

This clonotype was detected many times. The chain uses TRBV27 and TRBJ2-3; D is perhaps TRBD2 (7 bases). Germline CDR1 is MNHEY and CDR2 is SMNVEV (reference sequence). The CDR3 contains 16 residues. Trimming took 4 bases from V and 5 from J, leaving 19 bases between them. In DNA, the CDR3 is TGTGCCAGCAGTTCCACTTGGGCGGGGGCGGGAGATACGCAGTATTTT. Its protein product is CASSSTWAGAGDTQYF.

This CDR3 reads CASSVAGLNTGELFF. CDR3 nucleotides: TGTGCCAGCAGCGTAGCGGGGCTGAACACCGGGGAGCTGTTTTTT. V is TRBV9 and J is TRBJ2-2; D may correspond to TRBD1 or TRBD2 (5 bases each). This CDR3 has 15 amino acids. Germline V gene data show CDR1 as SGDLS and CDR2 as YYNGEE. Trimming shortened V by 0 bases and J by 1 base, and 7 bases separated the two germline ends.

This clonotype was detected ten times or more. J is TRBJ1-1 and V is TRBV10-3; D not resolved. The length of the CDR3 is 13 residues. The germline V gene has CDR1 ENHRY and CDR2 SYGVKD. Trimming pared 8 bases from V and 1 base from J, leaving 11 bases between. The CDR3: CAIRGQSNTEAFF. DNA for the CDR3: TGTGCCATCCGCGGGCAGTCGAACACTGAAGCTTTCTTT.

The rearrangement links TRBV4-3 to TRBJ1-1; D not certain. V was cut by 11 bases and J by 10 bases, with 29 bases left in between. From germline, CDR1 is LGHNA and CDR2 YSLEER. The CDR3 has 15 residues. As DNA, the CDR3 is TGCGCCCGCCGCCAAGACTATATAGCGTACATTGCAGCTTTCTTT. This gives the protein CARRQDYIAYIAAFF.

About this clonotype: At one end, the junction sequence differs from germline, possibly due to a read error. CDR3 sequence reads: CARSLSSGEQYF. The CDR3 nucleotides are TGTGCCCGCAGCCTTAGCTCGGGGGAGCAGTACTTC. This chain links TRBV7-9 with TRBJ2-7; a weak D match, TRBD2 (5 bases). This CDR3 has 12 residues. The germline gives CDR1 SEHNR, CDR2 FQNEAQ (reference sequence).

V is TRBV30 and J is TRBJ2-1; 7 nucleotides match TRBD1. V lost 2 bases and J lost 6; bases outside the gene matches: 19. Germline CDR1 is GTSNPN and CDR2 is SVGIG (reference sequence). The CDR3 has 18 amino acids. The CDR3 is CAWSSDRAIRSGTNEQFF. The CDR3 nucleotides are TGTGCCTGGAGTTCTGACAGGGCTATCAGGTCGGGCACCAATGAGCAGTTCTTC.

This clonotype was observed many times. The chain carries TRBV5-4 and TRBJ1-1, with TRBD1 identical over 11 bases. Germline lookup yields CDR1 SGHNT and CDR2 YYREEE (reference sequence). V lost 4 bases to trimming and J lost 5 bases; unmatched junction nucleotides: 4. CDR3 length equals 14 residues. CDR3 DNA sequence: TGTGCCAGCAGCCAGGACAGGGGGCGGACTGAAGCTTTCTTT. Translated: CASSQDRGRTEAFF.

This clonotype was recorded only once. It may be a read error: a sequence one base away is much more abundant. J is TRBJ1-5 and V is TRBV5-1; D is undetermined. Deletions cut 0 bases from V and 1 base from J, with 8 bases between. In germline, CDR1 is SGHRS, CDR2 YFSETQ. The CDR3 is 15 amino acids. CDR3 sequence (DNA): TGCGCCAGCAGCTTGGCCCCAGGCAGCAATCAGCCCCAGCATTTT. Amino acids: CASSLAPGSNQPQHF.

V gene TRBV5-4 combines with J gene TRBJ1-2; D not certain. CDR1 and CDR2 (germline): SGHNT, YYREEE (reference sequence). The V end was cut by 1 base, the J end by 2 bases, with 9 bases between. The length of the CDR3 is 14 residues. The CDR3 here is CASSLRGYNYGYTF. As DNA, the CDR3 is TGTGCCAGCAGCTTGCGGGGTTACAACTATGGCTACACCTTC. Full variable domain (remainder filled in from reference TRBV5-4 and TRBJ1-2): ETGVTQSPTHLIKTRGQQVTLRCSSQSGHNTVSWYQQALGQGPQFIFQYYREEENGRGNFPPRFSGLQFPNYSSELNVNALELDDSALYLCASSLRGYNYGYTFGSGTRLTVV.

As to this clonotype: Just one base apart from a much larger clone, this may be a read error. The gene calls are TRBV12-3 or TRBV12-4 and TRBJ1-5; 7 nucleotides align to TRBD1. The ends lost 6 bases at V and 6 bases at J; junction bases unmatched: 8. The CDR3 spans 14 residues. The CDR3 nucleotides read TGTGCCAGCAGAGCTGCAGGGGGGGGTCAGCCCCAGCATTTT. Translation: CASRAAGGGQPQHF.

As concerns this clonotype: The junction differs from germline at one of its ends, possibly a read error. The DNA for the CDR3 is TGTGCCGGCAGCACGTGGGACAGGGGGCCCCCAGATACGCAGTATTTT. It is translated as CAGSTWDRGPPDTQYF. The chain links TRBV13 to TRBJ2-3, with 12 bases identical to TRBD1. This CDR3 is built from 16 residues. The germline V gene has CDR1 PRHDT and CDR2 FYEKMQ (reference sequence).